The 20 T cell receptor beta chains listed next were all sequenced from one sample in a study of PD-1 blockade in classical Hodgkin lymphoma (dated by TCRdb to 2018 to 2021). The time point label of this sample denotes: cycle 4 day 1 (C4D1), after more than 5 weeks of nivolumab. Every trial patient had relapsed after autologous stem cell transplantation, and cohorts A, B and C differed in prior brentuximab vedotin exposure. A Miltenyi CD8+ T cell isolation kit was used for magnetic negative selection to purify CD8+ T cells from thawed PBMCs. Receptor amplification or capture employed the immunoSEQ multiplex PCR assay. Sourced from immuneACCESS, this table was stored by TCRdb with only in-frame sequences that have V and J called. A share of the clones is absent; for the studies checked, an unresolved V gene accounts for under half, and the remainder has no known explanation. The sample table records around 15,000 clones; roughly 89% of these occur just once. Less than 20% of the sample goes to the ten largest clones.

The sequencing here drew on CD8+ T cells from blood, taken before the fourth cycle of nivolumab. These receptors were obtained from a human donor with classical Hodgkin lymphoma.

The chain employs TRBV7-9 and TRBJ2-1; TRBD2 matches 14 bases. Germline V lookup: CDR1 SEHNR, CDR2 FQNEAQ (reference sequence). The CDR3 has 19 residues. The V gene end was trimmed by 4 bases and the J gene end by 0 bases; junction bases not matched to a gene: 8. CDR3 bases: TGTGCCAGCAGCTCCGGGACTAGCGGGAGTTTTAGCTCCTACAATGAGCAGTTCTTC. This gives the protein CASSSGTSGSFSSYNEQFF.

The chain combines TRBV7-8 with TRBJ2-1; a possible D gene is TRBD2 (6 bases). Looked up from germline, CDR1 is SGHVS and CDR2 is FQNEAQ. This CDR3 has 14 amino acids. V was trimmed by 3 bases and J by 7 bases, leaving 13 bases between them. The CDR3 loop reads CASSFGGSRNEQFF. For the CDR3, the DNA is TGTGCCAGCAGCTTCGGGGGTTCCCGGAATGAGCAGTTCTTC. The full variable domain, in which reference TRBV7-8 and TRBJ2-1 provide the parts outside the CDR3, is GAGVSQSPRYKVAKRGQDVALRCDPISGHVSLFWYQQALGQGPEFLTYFQNEAQLDKSGLPSDRFFAERPEGSVSTLKIQRTQQEDSAVYLCASSFGGSRNEQFFGPGTRLTVL.

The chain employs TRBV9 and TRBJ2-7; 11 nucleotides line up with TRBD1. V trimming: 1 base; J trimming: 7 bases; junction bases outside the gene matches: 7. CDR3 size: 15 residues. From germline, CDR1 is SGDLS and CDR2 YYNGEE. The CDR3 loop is CASSVTPDRGQEQYF. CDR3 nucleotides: TGTGCCAGCAGCGTAACCCCGGACAGGGGGCAAGAGCAGTACTTC.

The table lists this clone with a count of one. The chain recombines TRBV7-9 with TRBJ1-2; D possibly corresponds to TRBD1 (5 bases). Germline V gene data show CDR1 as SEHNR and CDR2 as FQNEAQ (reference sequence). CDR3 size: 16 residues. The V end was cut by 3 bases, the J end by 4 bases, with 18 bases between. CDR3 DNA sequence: TGTGCCAGCAGCTTTTCGGCGGACCAGGGTGGCTATGGCTACACCTTC. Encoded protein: CASSFSADQGGYGYTF.

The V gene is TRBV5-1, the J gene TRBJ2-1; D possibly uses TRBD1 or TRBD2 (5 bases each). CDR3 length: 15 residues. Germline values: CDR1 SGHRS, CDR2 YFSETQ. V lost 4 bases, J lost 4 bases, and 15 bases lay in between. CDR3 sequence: CASSLRGGQYNEQFF. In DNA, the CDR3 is TGCGCCAGCAGCCTGAGGGGCGGGCAGTACAATGAGCAGTTCTTC.

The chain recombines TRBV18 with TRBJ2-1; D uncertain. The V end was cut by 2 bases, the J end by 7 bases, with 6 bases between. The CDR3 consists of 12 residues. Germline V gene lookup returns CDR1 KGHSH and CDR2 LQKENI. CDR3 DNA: TGTGCCAGCTCACCATTTCATAATGAGCAGTTCTTC. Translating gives CASSPFHNEQFF. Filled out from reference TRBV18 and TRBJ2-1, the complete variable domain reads NAGVMQNPRHLVRRRGQEARLRCSPMKGHSHVYWYRQLPEEGLKFMVYLQKENIIDESGMPKERFSAEFPKEGPSILRIQQVVRGDSAAYFCASSPFHNEQFFGPGTRLTVL.

The DNA for the CDR3 is TGTGCCATCAGTCAGACATGGGAAGGTGGGACCCAGTACTTC. Its translation is CAISQTWEGGTQYF. The chain combines TRBV10-3 with TRBJ2-5; no reliable D call. The CDR3 loop spans 14 amino acids. The germline V and J ends were trimmed by 5 bases and 7 bases, with 17 bases remaining between them. The V gene's germline CDR1 is ENHRY and CDR2 SYGVKD.

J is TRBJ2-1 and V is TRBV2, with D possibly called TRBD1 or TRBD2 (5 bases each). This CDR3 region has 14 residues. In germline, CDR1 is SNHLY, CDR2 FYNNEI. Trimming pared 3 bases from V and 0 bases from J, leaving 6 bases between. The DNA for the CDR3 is TGTGCCAGCAGTGAGGGGGACTCCTACAATGAGCAGTTCTTC. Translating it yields CASSEGDSYNEQFF. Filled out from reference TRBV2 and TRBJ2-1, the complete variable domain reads EPEVTQTPSHQVTQMGQEVILRCVPISNHLYFYWYRQILGQKVEFLVSFYNNEISEKSEIFDDQFSVERPDGSNFTLKIRSTKLEDSAMYFCASSEGDSYNEQFFGPGTRLTVL.

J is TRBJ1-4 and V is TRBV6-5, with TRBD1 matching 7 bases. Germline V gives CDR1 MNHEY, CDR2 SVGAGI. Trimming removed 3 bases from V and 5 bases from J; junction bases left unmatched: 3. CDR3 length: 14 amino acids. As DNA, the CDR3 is TGTGCCAGCAGTTATCGACAGGGAAATGAAAAACTGTTTTTT. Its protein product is CASSYRQGNEKLFF.

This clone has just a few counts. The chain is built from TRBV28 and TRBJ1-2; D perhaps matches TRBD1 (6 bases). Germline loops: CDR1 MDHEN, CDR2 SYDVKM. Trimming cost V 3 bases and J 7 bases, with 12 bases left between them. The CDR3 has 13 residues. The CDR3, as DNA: TGTGCCAGCAGTTTTACAGGGCCCGCTGGCTACACCTTC. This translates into CASSFTGPAGYTF.

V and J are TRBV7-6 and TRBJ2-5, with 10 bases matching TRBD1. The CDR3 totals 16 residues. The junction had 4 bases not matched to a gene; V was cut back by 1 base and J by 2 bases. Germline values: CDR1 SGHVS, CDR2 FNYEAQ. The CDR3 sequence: CASSLVWDRGQETQYF. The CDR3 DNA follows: TGTGCCAGCAGCTTAGTATGGGACAGGGGACAAGAGACCCAGTACTTC.

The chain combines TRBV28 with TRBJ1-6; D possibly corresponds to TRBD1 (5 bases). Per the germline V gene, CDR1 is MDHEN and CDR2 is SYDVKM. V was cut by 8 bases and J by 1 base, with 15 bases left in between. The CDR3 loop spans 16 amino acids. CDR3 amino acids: CASCPGVWSYNSPLHF. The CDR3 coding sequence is TGTGCCAGCTGCCCGGGGGTCTGGTCCTATAATTCACCCCTCCACTTT.

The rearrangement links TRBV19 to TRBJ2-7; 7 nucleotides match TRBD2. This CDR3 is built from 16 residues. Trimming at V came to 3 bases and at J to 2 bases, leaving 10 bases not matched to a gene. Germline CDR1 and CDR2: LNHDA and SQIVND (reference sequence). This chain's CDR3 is CASSMVSGDYTYEQYF. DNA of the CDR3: TGTGCCAGTAGTATGGTATCCGGGGACTACACCTACGAGCAGTACTTC.

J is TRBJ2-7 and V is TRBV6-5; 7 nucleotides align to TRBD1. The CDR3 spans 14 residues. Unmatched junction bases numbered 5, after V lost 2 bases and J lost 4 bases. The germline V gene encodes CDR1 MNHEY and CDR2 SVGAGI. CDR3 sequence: CASSYGQGEYEQYF. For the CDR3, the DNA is TGTGCCAGCAGTTACGGGCAGGGGGAATACGAGCAGTACTTC.

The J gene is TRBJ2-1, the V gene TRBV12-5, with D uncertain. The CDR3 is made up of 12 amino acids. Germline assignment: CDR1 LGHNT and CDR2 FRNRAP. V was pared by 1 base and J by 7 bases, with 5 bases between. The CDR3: CASGLERNEQFF. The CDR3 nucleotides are TGTGCTAGTGGTTTGGAACGGAATGAGCAGTTCTTC.

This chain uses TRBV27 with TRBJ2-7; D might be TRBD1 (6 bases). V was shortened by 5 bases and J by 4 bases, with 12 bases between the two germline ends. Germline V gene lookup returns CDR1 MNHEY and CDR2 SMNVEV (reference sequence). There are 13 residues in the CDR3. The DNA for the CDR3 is TGTGCCAGCAGTATCAAACAGGGATACGAGCAGTACTTC. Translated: CASSIKQGYEQYF.

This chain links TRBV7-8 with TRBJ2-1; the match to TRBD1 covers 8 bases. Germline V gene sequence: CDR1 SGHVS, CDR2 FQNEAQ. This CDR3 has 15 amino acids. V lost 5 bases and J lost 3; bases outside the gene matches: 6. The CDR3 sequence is CASSGRTGSYNEQFF. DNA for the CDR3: TGTGCCAGCAGCGGGAGGACAGGGAGCTACAATGAGCAGTTCTTC.

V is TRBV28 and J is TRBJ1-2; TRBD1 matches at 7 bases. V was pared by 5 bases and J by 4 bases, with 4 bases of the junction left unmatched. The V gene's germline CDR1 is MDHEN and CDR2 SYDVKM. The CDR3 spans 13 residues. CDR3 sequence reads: CASSTGVIYGYTF. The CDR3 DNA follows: TGTGCCAGCAGTACAGGGGTCATCTATGGCTACACCTTC.

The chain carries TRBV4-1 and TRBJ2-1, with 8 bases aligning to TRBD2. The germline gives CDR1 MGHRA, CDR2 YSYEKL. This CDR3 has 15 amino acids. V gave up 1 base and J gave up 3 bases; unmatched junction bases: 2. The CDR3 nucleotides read TGCGCCAGCAGCCAAGCGGGAGGGCTCTACAATGAGCAGTTCTTC. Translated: CASSQAGGLYNEQFF.

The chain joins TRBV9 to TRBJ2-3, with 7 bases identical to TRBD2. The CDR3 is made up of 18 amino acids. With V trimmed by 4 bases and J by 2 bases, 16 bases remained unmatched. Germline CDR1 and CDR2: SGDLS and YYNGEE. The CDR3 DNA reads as TGTGCCAGCAGCCCTAAGGGTGAGCGGGGTTCTTACACAGATACGCAGTATTTT. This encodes CASSPKGERGSYTDTQYF.